This TCR beta chain was observed in a study of regulatory T cells in long-lasting Graves disease. Concerning this clonotype: Its antigen is undetermined.

Trimming stripped 2 bases from V and 2 bases from J, with 18 bases between. Germline V gene lookup returns CDR1 KGHSH and CDR2 LQKENI. The CDR3 has 17 residues. Described time point: persistent/refractory GD, antithyroid drugs over 5 years with positive TRAb. The TCR library used RNA extracted from PBMCs. Notes on the study in general: Persistent cases of Graves' showed reduced TCR diversity relative to newly diagnosed patients.

Researchers made TCR beta libraries by using iRepertoire HTBI primers and running Arm-PCR on CDR3 regions. TCRdb redid the calling of the multiplex PCR reads with MiXCR, one entry per CDR3 protein. The sample consists of about 660,000 distinct CDR3 sequences, approximately 31% of them appearing once. The source is a female donor with Graves disease. The sample in question was peripheral blood mononuclear cells (PBMCs), obtained when the disease was refractory, from a patient treated with antithyroid drugs. The V and J genes are TRBV18 and TRBJ2-5; TRBD2 is a possible D gene (5 bases). The CDR3 DNA is TGTGCCAGCTCACCAGCTCTCACAAGAGGAGGACAAGAGACCCAGTACTTC. Translation: CASSPALTRGGQETQYF.